These 14 T cell receptor beta chains came from one sample sequenced in a study of T-cell memory formation after mild COVID-19. In TCRdb, the 5' RACE reads were re-called with MiXCR into one record per CDR3 protein. The repertoire holds hundreds of thousands of distinct CDR3 sequences, with about 20% as singletons. The sequencing input was PBMCs or a T cell subset sorted from them (not recorded which). The source is an adult woman who had mild COVID-19 (a few samples of this study predate the infection). Cell type and time point are not known.

For the CDR3, the DNA is TGCAGTGCTAGAGATGGAGTCGGACTAGCGGGGGGGCTTAGCACAGATACGCAGTATTTT. Its protein is CSARDGVGLAGGLSTDTQYF. This chain links TRBV20-1 with TRBJ2-3; TRBD2 agrees at 15 bases. Germline V CDR1 and CDR2: DFQATT, SNEGSKA (reference sequence). The CDR3 runs 20 residues. J lost 0 bases, V lost 0 bases, and 10 bases had no gene match.

The genes are TRBV7-9 and TRBJ2-1; 9 bases are a match to TRBD2. The CDR3 spans 18 residues. V lost 1 base, J lost 4 bases, and 11 bases stayed unmatched. CDR1 and CDR2 from the germline V gene are SEHNR and FQNEAQ (reference sequence). As DNA, the CDR3 is TGTGCCAGCAGCTTAGGCCTTGCCGAGCGGGGGGATTACAATGAGCAGTTCTTC. Translation: CASSLGLAERGDYNEQFF.

Ten or more counts support this clonotype. This sequence joins TRBV20-1 and TRBJ2-2; 9 bases align to TRBD1. CDR1 and CDR2 (germline): DFQATT, SNEGSKA (reference sequence). V was pared by 6 bases and J by 6 bases, with 5 bases of the junction left unmatched. CDR3 length: 13 amino acids. CDR3 DNA sequence: TGCAGTGCAGGGACAGGGAGATCCGGGGAGCTGTTTTTT. This gives the protein CSAGTGRSGELFF.

The V and J genes are TRBV4-1 and TRBJ2-7, with unresolved D. The germline V gene encodes CDR1 MGHRA and CDR2 YSYEKL. The CDR3 runs 14 residues. Deletions cut 7 bases from V and 0 bases from J, with 13 bases between. CDR3: CASNPGYGSYEQYF. For the CDR3, the DNA is TGCGCCAGCAACCCTGGATACGGCTCCTACGAGCAGTACTTC.

The V gene is TRBV3-1, the J gene TRBJ2-7, with D perhaps matching TRBD2 (6 bases). Per the germline V gene, CDR1 is LGHDT and CDR2 is YNNKEL (reference sequence). Trimming took 0 bases from V and 4 from J, leaving 13 bases between them. CDR3 length equals 15 residues. CDR3: CASSQDLSAGYEQYF. CDR3 DNA: TGTGCCAGCAGCCAAGATCTAAGCGCGGGGTACGAGCAGTACTTC.

Only a few counts were recorded for this clonotype. The genes are TRBV5-1 and TRBJ2-3; 16 nucleotides line up with TRBD2. The CDR3 extends over 18 amino acids. CDR1 is SGHRS and CDR2 is YFSETQ in the germline V gene. V lost 2 bases to trimming and J lost 5 bases; unmatched junction nucleotides: 8. The DNA for the CDR3 is TGCGCCAGCAGCTTCAGGGGGACTAGCGGGAGGGCCAGAGATACGCAGTATTTT. It translates to CASSFRGTSGRARDTQYF.

There are a few counts of this clonotype. CDR3 nucleotide sequence: TGTGCCAGCACTTTGACGACTGAAGCTTTCTTT. Protein sequence: CASTLTTEAFF. The genes are TRBV25-1 and TRBJ1-1, with D hard to call. The CDR3 consists of 11 residues. CDR1 is MGHDK and CDR2 is SYGVNS in the germline V gene. Trimming shortened V by 7 bases and J by 5 bases, and 8 bases separated the two germline ends.

This clonotype was observed a handful of times. The chain joins TRBV5-1 to TRBJ2-3; D call uncertain. Germline V gene sequence: CDR1 SGHRS, CDR2 YFSETQ. V lost 0 bases, J lost 4 bases, and 12 bases lay in between. CDR3 length: 15 residues. The CDR3 bases are TGCGCCAGCAGCTTGGGGCCCGTTAGTTCAGATACGCAGTATTTT. Residues: CASSLGPVSSDTQYF.

In its sample, this clonotype was seen a few times. The chain uses TRBV6-2 or TRBV6-3 and TRBJ2-1, with 7 bases identical to TRBD2. Germline V lookup: CDR1 MNHEY, CDR2 SVGEGT. Germline trimming cut 3 bases from V and 11 bases from J; bases unmatched to any gene: 19. The CDR3 runs to 17 residues. CDR3: CASSYESWRELPNQQFF. In DNA form, the CDR3 reads TGTGCCAGCAGTTATGAGTCTTGGCGGGAGCTCCCCAACCAGCAGTTCTTC.

There are a few counts of this clonotype. The rearrangement uses TRBV7-9 and TRBJ2-7; D remains ambiguous. CDR1 and CDR2 from the germline V gene are SEHNR and FQNEAQ (reference sequence). The CDR3 has 15 residues. V lost 0 bases and J 3 bases, leaving 12 bases between the germline ends. As DNA, the CDR3 is TGTGCCAGCAGCTTAGCGTCCTGGACCGACTACGAGCAGTACTTC. The encoded protein is CASSLASWTDYEQYF.

This clonotype was seen many times. The chain recombines TRBV10-3 with TRBJ2-1; 7 positions match TRBD2. The CDR3 extends over 15 amino acids. The V segment lost 8 bases and the J segment 0 bases; nucleotides outside the gene matches: 7. Germline CDR1 ENHRY, CDR2 SYGVKD. As DNA, the CDR3 is TGTGCCATCCAACGGGGGGAAAGCTCCTACAATGAGCAGTTCTTC. Protein: CAIQRGESSYNEQFF.

A few counts support this clonotype. J is TRBJ2-1 and V is TRBV20-1; 7 nucleotides align to TRBD2. Germline CDR1 DFQATT, CDR2 SNEGSKA (reference sequence). This CDR3 has 15 residues. V dropped 4 bases and J dropped 8; count of bases not matched to a gene: 14. CDR3 protein: CSATSLRLAGYEQFF. Written as DNA, the CDR3 is TGCAGTGCTACCAGTTTAAGACTAGCTGGTTATGAGCAGTTCTTC.

This clonotype has only a few counts. The V call is TRBV12-3 or TRBV12-4, the J call TRBJ1-2, with D unresolved. The CDR3 extends over 17 amino acids. V dropped 3 bases and J dropped 7 bases, with 24 bases sitting between them. In nucleotides, the CDR3 is TGTGCCAGCAGTTTTCTGTTAGGGTTGATCGGCGCGGGTGGCTACACCTTC. The encoded protein is CASSFLLGLIGAGGYTF.

This chain uses TRBV5-4 with TRBJ2-7; 8 bases line up with TRBD1. V shed 4 bases and J 6 bases; nucleotides not matched to a gene: 6. Germline V lookup: CDR1 SGHNT, CDR2 YYREEE (reference sequence). This CDR3 region has 13 residues. CDR3 sequence (DNA): TGTGCCAGCAGCACTAATACAGGGGGCGAGCAGTACTTC. Protein product: CASSTNTGGEQYF.